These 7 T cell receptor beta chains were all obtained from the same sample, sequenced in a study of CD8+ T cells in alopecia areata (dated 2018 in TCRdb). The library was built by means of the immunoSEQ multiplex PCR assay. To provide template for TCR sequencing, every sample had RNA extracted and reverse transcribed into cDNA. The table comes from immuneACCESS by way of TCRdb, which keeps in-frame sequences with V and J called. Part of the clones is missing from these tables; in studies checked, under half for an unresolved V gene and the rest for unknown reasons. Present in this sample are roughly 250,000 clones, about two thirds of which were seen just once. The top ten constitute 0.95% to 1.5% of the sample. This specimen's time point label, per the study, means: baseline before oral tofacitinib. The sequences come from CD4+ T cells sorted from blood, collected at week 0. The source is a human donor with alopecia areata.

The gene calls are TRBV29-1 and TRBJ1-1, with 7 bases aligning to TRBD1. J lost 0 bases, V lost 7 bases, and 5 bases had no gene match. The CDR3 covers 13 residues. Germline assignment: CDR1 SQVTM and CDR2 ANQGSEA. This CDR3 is CSGWTGMNTEAFF. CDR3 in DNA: TGCAGCGGTTGGACAGGAATGAACACTGAAGCTTTCTTT.

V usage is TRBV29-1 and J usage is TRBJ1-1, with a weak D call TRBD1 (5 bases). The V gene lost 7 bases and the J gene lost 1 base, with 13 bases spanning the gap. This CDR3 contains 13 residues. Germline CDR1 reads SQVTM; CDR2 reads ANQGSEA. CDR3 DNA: TGCAGCGCAAGACAGCTGGGGAACACTGAAGCTTTCTTT. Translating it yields CSARQLGNTEAFF.

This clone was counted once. CDR3 region: CASQLTDYSYEQYF. In DNA form, the CDR3 reads TGTGCCTCGCAGCTCACGGACTACTCCTACGAGCAGTACTTC. The chain uses TRBV30 and TRBJ2-7; a possible D gene is TRBD2 (6 bases). The CDR3 is 14 amino acids. Germline values: CDR1 GTSNPN, CDR2 SVGIG (reference sequence). With 7 bases removed from V and 0 bases from J, the gap between germline ends came to 16 bases.

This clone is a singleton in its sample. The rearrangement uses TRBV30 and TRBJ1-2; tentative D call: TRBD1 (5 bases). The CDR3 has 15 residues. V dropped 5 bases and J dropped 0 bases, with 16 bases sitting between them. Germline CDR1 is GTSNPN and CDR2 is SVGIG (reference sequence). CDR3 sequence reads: CAWAGDRRTNYGYTF. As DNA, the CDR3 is TGTGCCTGGGCTGGGGACCGCAGAACTAACTATGGCTACACCTTC.

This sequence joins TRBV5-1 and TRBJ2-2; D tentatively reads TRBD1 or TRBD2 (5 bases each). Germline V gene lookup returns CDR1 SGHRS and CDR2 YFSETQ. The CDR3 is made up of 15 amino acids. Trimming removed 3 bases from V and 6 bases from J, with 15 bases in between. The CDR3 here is CASSSRALGAGELFF. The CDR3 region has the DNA TGCGCCAGCAGCTCCCGGGCCCTGGGGGCCGGGGAGCTGTTTTTT.

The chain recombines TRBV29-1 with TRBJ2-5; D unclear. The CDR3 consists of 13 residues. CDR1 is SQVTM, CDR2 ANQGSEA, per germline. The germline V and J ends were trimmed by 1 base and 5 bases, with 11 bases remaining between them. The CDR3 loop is CSVEGRQRETQYF. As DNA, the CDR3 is TGCAGCGTTGAAGGACGACAAAGGGAGACCCAGTACTTC.

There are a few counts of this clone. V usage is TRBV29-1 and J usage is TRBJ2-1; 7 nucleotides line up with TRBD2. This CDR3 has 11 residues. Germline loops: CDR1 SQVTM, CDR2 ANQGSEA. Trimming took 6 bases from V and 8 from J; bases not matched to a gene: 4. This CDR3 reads CSVRLADEQFF. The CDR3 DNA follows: TGCAGCGTCCGACTAGCCGATGAGCAGTTCTTC.